This T cell receptor beta chain originates from a study of cytomegalovirus exposure and HLA in healthy donors. The PCR made use of 60 Vbeta and 13 Jbeta primers. The method was immunoSEQ multiplex PCR; TCRdb's version includes in-frame clones alone and lacks a portion of them. In all, the sample yields tens of thousands of clones. The CDR3 contains 16 residues. Germline V gene sequence: CDR1 MNHNS, CDR2 SASEGT. Deletions cut 1 base from V and 0 bases from J, with 10 bases between. Study-wide results and limits: CMV serostatus stood as the only immune exposure information on hand. The authors listed some 160 TCR beta chains as cytomegalovirus-associated. In an earlier analysis, most TCR beta V segments were productive about 87% or about 30% of the time. Among CMV-associated TCR beta chains, most appeared HLA-restricted in a later analysis.

Concerning this clone: Its target is unknown.

Sequencing was performed on PBMCs. The sequence was collected from a female donor in good health and CMV-seropositive. V usage is TRBV6-1 and J usage is TRBJ2-4; no clear D gene. CDR3 region: CASSEGVAVAKNIQYF. CDR3 DNA: TGTGCCAGCAGTGAAGGTGTGGCGGTAGCCAAAAACATTCAGTACTTC.